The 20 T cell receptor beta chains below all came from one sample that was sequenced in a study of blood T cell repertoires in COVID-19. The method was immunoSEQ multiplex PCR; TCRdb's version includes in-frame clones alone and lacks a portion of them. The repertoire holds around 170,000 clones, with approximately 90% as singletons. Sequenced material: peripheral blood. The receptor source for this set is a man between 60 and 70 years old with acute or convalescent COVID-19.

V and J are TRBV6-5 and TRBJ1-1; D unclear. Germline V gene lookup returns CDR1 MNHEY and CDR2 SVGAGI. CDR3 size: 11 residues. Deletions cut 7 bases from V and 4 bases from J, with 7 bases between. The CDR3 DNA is TGTGCCAGCACAGGTTCCACTGAAGCTTTCTTT. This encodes CASTGSTEAFF.

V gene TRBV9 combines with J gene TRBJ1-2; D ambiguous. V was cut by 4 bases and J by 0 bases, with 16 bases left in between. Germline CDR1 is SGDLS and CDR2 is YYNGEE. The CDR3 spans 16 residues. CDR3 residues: CASSPQHGPSNYGYTF. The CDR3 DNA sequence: TGTGCCAGCAGCCCCCAACATGGGCCTTCTAACTATGGCTACACCTTC.

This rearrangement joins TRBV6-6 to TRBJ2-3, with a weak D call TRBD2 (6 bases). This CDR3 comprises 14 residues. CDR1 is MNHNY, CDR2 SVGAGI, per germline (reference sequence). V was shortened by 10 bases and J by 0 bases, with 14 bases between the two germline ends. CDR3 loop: CATTSGESTDTQYF. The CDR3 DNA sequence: TGTGCCACAACGTCGGGGGAGAGCACAGATACGCAGTATTTT.

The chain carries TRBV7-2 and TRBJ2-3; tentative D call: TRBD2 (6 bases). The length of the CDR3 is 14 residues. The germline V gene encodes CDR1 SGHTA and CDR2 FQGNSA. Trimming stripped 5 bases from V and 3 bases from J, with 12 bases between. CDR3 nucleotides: TGTGCCAGCAGCCCCCACCGGGGGACAGATACGCAGTATTTT. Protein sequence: CASSPHRGTDTQYF. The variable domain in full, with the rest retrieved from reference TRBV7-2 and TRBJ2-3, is GAGVSQSPSNKVTEKGKDVELRCDPISGHTALYWYRQSLGQGLEFLIYFQGNSAPDKSGLPSDRFSAERTGGSVSTLTIQRTQQEDSAVYLCASSPHRGTDTQYFGPGTRLTVL.

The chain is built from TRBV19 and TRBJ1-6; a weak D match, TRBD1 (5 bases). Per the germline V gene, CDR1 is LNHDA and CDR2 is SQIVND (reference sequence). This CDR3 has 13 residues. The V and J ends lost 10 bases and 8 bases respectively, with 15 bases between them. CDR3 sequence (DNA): TGTGCCACCCGACCGGGGGAGTATTCACCCCTCCACTTT. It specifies CATRPGEYSPLHF.

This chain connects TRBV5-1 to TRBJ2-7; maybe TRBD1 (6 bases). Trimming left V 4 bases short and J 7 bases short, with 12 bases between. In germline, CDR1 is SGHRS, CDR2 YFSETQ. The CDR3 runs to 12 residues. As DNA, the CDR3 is TGCGCCAGCAGCCCGGACAGCGGAGAGCAGTACGTC. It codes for CASSPDSGEQYV.

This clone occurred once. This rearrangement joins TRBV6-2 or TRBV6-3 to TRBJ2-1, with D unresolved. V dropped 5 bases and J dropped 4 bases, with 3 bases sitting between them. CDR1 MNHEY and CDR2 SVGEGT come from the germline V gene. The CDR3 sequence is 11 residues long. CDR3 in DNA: TGTGCCAGCAGTCCGTACAATGAGCAGTTCTTC. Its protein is CASSPYNEQFF.

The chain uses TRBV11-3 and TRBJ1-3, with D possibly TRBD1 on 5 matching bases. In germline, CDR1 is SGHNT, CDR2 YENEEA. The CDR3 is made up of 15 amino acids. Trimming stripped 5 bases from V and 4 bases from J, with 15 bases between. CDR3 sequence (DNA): TGTGCCAGCAGCGACCAGGGTGTCTCGGGAAACACCATATATTTT. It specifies CASSDQGVSGNTIYF.

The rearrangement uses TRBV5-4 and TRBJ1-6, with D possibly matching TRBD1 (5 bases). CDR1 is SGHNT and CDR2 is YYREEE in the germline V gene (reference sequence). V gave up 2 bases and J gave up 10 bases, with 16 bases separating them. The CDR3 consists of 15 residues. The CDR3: CASSFLSQGDSPLHF. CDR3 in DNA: TGTGCCAGCAGCTTTCTCTCTCAGGGCGACTCACCCCTCCACTTT.

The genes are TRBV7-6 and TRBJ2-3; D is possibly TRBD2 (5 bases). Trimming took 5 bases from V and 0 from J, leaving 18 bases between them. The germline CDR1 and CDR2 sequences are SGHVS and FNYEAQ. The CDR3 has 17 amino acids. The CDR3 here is CASSPKGSGSSTDTQYF. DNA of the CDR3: TGTGCCAGCAGCCCGAAGGGCAGCGGATCTAGCACAGATACGCAGTATTTT.

CDR3 residues: CASSSAADRIRGYGYTF. CDR3 coding DNA: TGCGCCAGCAGCTCTGCTGCGGACAGGATACGGGGATATGGCTACACCTTC. J is TRBJ1-2 and V is TRBV5-1; 7 bases align to TRBD1. Trimming took 3 bases from V and 5 from J; bases not matched to a gene: 16. The CDR3 is 17 amino acids. Germline V gene lookup returns CDR1 SGHRS and CDR2 YFSETQ.

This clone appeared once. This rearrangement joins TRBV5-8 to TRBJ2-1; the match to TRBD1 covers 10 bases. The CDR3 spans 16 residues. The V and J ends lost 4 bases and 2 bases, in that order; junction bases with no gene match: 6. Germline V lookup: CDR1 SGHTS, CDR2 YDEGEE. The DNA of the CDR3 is TGTGCCAGCAGCCCCGGGACAGGGGCCCCCTACAATGAGCAGTTCTTC. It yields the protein CASSPGTGAPYNEQFF.

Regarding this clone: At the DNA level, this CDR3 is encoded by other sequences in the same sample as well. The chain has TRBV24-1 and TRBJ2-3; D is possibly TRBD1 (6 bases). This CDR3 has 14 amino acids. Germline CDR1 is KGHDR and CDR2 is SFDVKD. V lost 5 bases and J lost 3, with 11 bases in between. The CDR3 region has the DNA TGTGCCACCAGTGTTGCGAGGGGGACAGATACGCAGTATTTT. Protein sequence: CATSVARGTDTQYF.

CDR3 loop: CASSPNLRDRGSYEQYF. The CDR3 region has the DNA TGTGCCAGTAGTCCGAACCTCCGGGACAGGGGGTCCTACGAGCAGTACTTC. This chain joins TRBV19 and TRBJ2-7; TRBD1 matches at 11 bases. V was clipped by 5 bases and J by 1 base; unmatched bases: 10. CDR3 size: 17 residues. Looked up from germline, CDR1 is LNHDA and CDR2 is SQIVND (reference sequence).

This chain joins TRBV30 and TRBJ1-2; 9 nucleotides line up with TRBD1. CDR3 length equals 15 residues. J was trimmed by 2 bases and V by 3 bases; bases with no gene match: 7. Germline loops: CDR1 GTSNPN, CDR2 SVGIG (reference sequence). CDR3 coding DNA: TGTGCCTGGAGCGCCGGACAGGGGCCCAACTATGGCTACACCTTC. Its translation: CAWSAGQGPNYGYTF.

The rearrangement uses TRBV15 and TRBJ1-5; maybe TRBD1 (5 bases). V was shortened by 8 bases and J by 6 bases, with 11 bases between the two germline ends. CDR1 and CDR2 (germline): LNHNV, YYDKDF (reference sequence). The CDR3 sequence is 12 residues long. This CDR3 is CATSGGGQPQHF. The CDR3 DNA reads TGTGCCACCTCCGGGGGGGGTCAGCCCCAGCATTTT.

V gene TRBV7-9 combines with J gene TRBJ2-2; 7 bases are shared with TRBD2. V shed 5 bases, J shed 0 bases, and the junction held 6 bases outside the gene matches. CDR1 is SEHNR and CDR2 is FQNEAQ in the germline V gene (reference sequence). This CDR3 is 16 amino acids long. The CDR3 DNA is TGTGCCAGCAGCCGTCAAGCGGGGACGAACACCGGGGAGCTGTTTTTT. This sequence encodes CASSRQAGTNTGELFF. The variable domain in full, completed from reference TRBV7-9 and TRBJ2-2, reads DTGVSQNPRHKITKRGQNVTFRCDPISEHNRLYWYRQTLGQGPEFLTYFQNEAQLEKSRLLSDRFSAERPKGSFSTLEIQRTEQGDSAMYLCASSRQAGTNTGELFFGEGSRLTVL.

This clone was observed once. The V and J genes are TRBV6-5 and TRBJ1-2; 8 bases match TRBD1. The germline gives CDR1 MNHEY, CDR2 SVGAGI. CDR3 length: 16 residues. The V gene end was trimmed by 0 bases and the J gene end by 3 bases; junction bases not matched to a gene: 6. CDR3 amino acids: CASSYSLRTGHYGYTF. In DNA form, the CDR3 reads TGTGCCAGCAGTTACTCACTCAGGACAGGGCACTATGGCTACACCTTC.

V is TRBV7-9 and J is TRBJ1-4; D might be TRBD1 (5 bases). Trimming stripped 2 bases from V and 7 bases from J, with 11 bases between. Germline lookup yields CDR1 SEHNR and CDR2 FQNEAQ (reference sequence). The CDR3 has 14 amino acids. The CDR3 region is CASSLSATVEKLFF. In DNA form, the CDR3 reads TGTGCCAGCAGCTTATCCGCGACAGTTGAAAAACTGTTTTTT.

CDR3 sequence: CASKGEPTSYNEQFF. The CDR3 DNA is TGCGCCAGCAAGGGGGAGCCGACCTCCTACAATGAGCAGTTCTTC. The rearrangement uses TRBV5-1 and TRBJ2-1, with D possibly TRBD1 on 6 matching bases. This CDR3 region has 15 residues. V was shortened by 6 bases and J by 0 bases, with 13 bases between the two germline ends. Germline CDR1 SGHRS, CDR2 YFSETQ.